Below are 16 T cell receptor beta chains sequenced from a single sample in a study of Graves' ophthalmopathy and Graves' hyperthyroidism. The authors amplified TCR beta CDR3 regions, and they did so from RNA transcripts for repertoire sequencing. HTBI primers served in a first-round RT-PCR, which a second-round multiplex PCR followed. TCRdb ran MiXCR on the multiplex PCR reads and lists one entry per CDR3 protein. The profile shows 350,000 to 450,000 distinct CDR3 sequences, around 20% of them singletons. Sequenced input: peripheral blood. The receptors here all came from a woman aged 18-29 years with Graves' ophthalmopathy.

In its sample, this clonotype was seen many times. The chain has TRBV7-2 and TRBJ2-5; TRBD2 matches 11 bases. In germline, CDR1 is SGHTA, CDR2 FQGNSA. The length of the CDR3 is 15 residues. V shed 4 bases and J 3 bases; nucleotides not matched to a gene: 4. CDR3 coding DNA: TGTGCCAGCAGCTCTACTAGCGGGAGAGAAGAGACCCAGTACTTC. It codes for CASSSTSGREETQYF. The full variable domain, rest sourced from reference TRBV7-2 and TRBJ2-5, is GAGVSQSPSNKVTEKGKDVELRCDPISGHTALYWYRQSLGQGLEFLIYFQGNSAPDKSGLPSDRFSAERTGGSVSTLTIQRTQQEDSAVYLCASSSTSGREETQYFGPGTRLLVL.

V is TRBV20-1 and J is TRBJ1-1; D is uncertain. V was clipped by 5 bases and J by 2 bases, with 9 bases between them. This CDR3 contains 12 residues. CDR1 is DFQATT, CDR2 SNEGSKA, per germline (reference sequence). The CDR3 sequence is CSADRDNTEAFF. The CDR3 nucleotides read TGCAGTGCTGACCGGGATAACACTGAAGCTTTCTTT.

This clonotype was detected ten times or more. J is TRBJ1-1 and V is TRBV11-2; a possible D gene is TRBD1 (5 bases). Germline-derived CDR1 and CDR2 are SGHAT and FQNNGV. V shed 0 bases and J shed 4 bases, with 12 bases lying between them. This CDR3 is built from 15 residues. The CDR3 sequence is CASSLDFAGGTEAFF. Written as DNA, the CDR3 is TGTGCCAGCAGCTTAGATTTCGCGGGGGGCACTGAAGCTTTCTTT.

This clonotype was recorded many times. The rearrangement links TRBV7-2 to TRBJ1-2; 9 bases map to TRBD1. The CDR3 runs to 15 residues. J lost 7 bases, V lost 5 bases, and 11 bases had no gene match. Germline-derived CDR1 and CDR2 are SGHTA and FQGNSA. CDR3 nucleotide sequence: TGTGCCAGCAGCCATAACAGGGGGCGTGGAGGTGGCTACACCTTC. This translates into CASSHNRGRGGGYTF.

This clonotype was recorded many times. This chain joins TRBV24-1 and TRBJ1-5, with TRBD1 matching over 8 bases. There are 16 residues in the CDR3. With V trimmed by 2 bases and J by 2 bases, 4 bases remained unmatched. The germline V gene encodes CDR1 KGHDR and CDR2 SFDVKD. The CDR3 is CATSDWTGLGNQPQHF. The CDR3 nucleotides are TGTGCCACCAGTGATTGGACAGGGTTGGGCAATCAGCCCCAGCATTTT.

The rearrangement uses TRBV20-1 and TRBJ2-7; 7 nucleotides line up with TRBD2. Trimming at V came to 5 bases and at J to 5 bases, leaving 12 bases not matched to a gene. CDR1 DFQATT and CDR2 SNEGSKA come from the germline V gene (reference sequence). CDR3 size: 14 residues. CDR3 nucleotides: TGCAGTGCTTACAACTTACTAGCGCTCAACGAGCAGTACTTC. It yields the protein CSAYNLLALNEQYF.

This clonotype was counted ten times or more. The genes are TRBV12-3 or TRBV12-4 and TRBJ1-1; D remains ambiguous. This CDR3 spans 15 amino acids. Between the trimmed V and J ends, which lost 3 bases and 1 base, there was a span of 12 bases. This CDR3 reads CASSFGQARNTEAFF. CDR3 coding DNA: TGTGCCAGCAGTTTCGGGCAGGCGAGGAACACTGAAGCTTTCTTT.

This clonotype has a count of ten or more. The rearrangement links TRBV7-3 to TRBJ2-7, with D uncertain. The CDR3 loop spans 13 amino acids. Trimming left V 1 base short and J 7 bases short, with 11 bases between. Per germline, CDR1 SGHTA and CDR2 FQGTGA. CDR3 loop: CASSLSPSREQYF. The CDR3 DNA reads TGTGCCAGCAGCTTAAGTCCATCAAGGGAGCAGTACTTC.

The chain links TRBV6-2 or TRBV6-3 to TRBJ2-7; 8 positions agree with TRBD2. The CDR3 totals 13 residues. Trimming at V came to 6 bases and at J to 4 bases, leaving 5 bases not matched to a gene. Germline V gene data show CDR1 as MNHEY and CDR2 as SVGEGT. The CDR3 DNA reads TGTGCCAGCAGGGAGCGGGAGTATTACGAGCAGTACTTC. This gives the protein CASREREYYEQYF.

This clonotype was detected many times. The chain links TRBV6-2 or TRBV6-3 to TRBJ1-5; maybe TRBD1 (6 bases). Trimming pared 6 bases from V and 6 bases from J, leaving 18 bases between. CDR3 length: 15 amino acids. Germline V gives CDR1 MNHEY, CDR2 SVGEGT. In nucleotides, the CDR3 is TGTGCCAGCAGCTCTGGGTCCCGGGGGCCTCAGCCCCAGCATTTT. This translates into CASSSGSRGPQPQHF.

This clonotype was detected once. This chain links TRBV19 with TRBJ2-4, with 8 nucleotides matching TRBD1. This CDR3 comprises 13 residues. Per the germline V gene, CDR1 is LNHDA and CDR2 is SQIVND (reference sequence). The V and J ends lost 6 bases and 7 bases, in that order; junction bases with no gene match: 5. For the CDR3, the DNA is TGTGCCAGTAGGCGACAGGGGAGGAACATTCAGTACTTC. Its translation is CASRRQGRNIQYF.

The chain links TRBV28 to TRBJ1-2; D might be TRBD1 (6 bases). Germline assignment: CDR1 MDHEN and CDR2 SYDVKM. The V and J ends lost 8 bases and 4 bases respectively, with 17 bases between them. The CDR3 covers 14 residues. CDR3 DNA: TGTGCCAGCCAAGGGGGGGGGACTCCCTATGGCTACACCTTC. It yields the protein CASQGGGTPYGYTF.

V gene TRBV6-5 combines with J gene TRBJ1-1; possibly TRBD1 for D (5 bases). Germline V gene sequence: CDR1 MNHEY, CDR2 SVGAGI. Trimming took off 2 bases at V and 3 bases at J, with 19 bases between the two ends. The CDR3 totals 17 residues. CDR3 residues: CASSYTPFRQGDTEAFF. Written as DNA, the CDR3 is TGTGCCAGCAGTTACACGCCGTTCCGGCAGGGCGACACTGAAGCTTTCTTT.

Many counts were recorded for this clonotype. V and J are TRBV6-5 and TRBJ2-2; 7 bases are a match to TRBD1. The CDR3 is 15 residues long. The J segment lost 6 bases and the V segment lost 4 bases, leaving 8 bases of the junction unmatched. The germline V gene encodes CDR1 MNHEY and CDR2 SVGAGI. The CDR3 coding sequence is TGTGCCAGCAGTTCCGCACAGGGGTTGGCCGGGGAGCTGTTTTTT. It is translated as CASSSAQGLAGELFF.

Many counts were recorded for this clonotype. The V call is TRBV28, the J call TRBJ2-7, with D tentatively TRBD1 (6 bases). The CDR3 loop spans 15 amino acids. V was trimmed by 5 bases and J by 1 base, leaving 15 bases between them. Germline V gene lookup returns CDR1 MDHEN and CDR2 SYDVKM. The CDR3 reads CASSRPGTKSYEQYF. The CDR3 coding sequence is TGTGCCAGCAGTCGACCCGGGACAAAGTCCTACGAGCAGTACTTC.

This clonotype was observed at least ten times. The DNA of the CDR3 is TGTGCCAGCAGCTTCCAGGGACAGGGGAACGAGCAGTACTTC. It translates to CASSFQGQGNEQYF. This rearrangement joins TRBV7-9 to TRBJ2-7, with 10 bases that match TRBD1. V dropped 3 bases and J dropped 5; count of bases not matched to a gene: 4. The CDR3 contains 14 residues. Germline V lookup: CDR1 SEHNR, CDR2 FQNEAQ (reference sequence).